This T cell receptor (beta chain) was captured in a study of T cell repertoires in cytomegalovirus infection. Study observations and caveats: HLA-C-restricted CMV-specific TCR beta clonotypes prevailed in the ex vivo response. Adding up the frequency of public TCR beta families identified people who carried CMV plus the relevant HLA.

In the case of this clonotype: Its antigen remains unidentified.

Deletions cut 1 base from V and 8 bases from J, with 15 bases between. Germline CDR1 is DFQATT and CDR2 is SNEGSKA (reference sequence). This CDR3 contains 14 residues. TCRdb re-analysed the reads in MiXCR, keeping a single row per CDR3 protein. Found here are 560,000 or so distinct CDR3 sequences, more than 15% of them singletons; the top ten hold roughly a quarter. This TCR was sampled from a human donor in good health (CMV status not recorded). Some clones in this sample may be carry-over from other donors' samples. The V gene is TRBV20-1, the J gene TRBJ2-1; D unclear. The sample comprised CD8+ T cells from PBMCs. In nucleotides, the CDR3 is TGCAGTGCTAGAGTTTCTTGGCCCGAGGATGAGCAGTTCTTC. Translation gives CSARVSWPEDEQFF.